This T cell receptor (beta chain) emerged from a study of blood T cell repertoires in COVID-19 (dated by TCRdb to 2020 to 2022). Notes on the research overall: Samples covering the acute and convalescent phases of COVID-19 were provided by collaborators in the United States, Italy and Spain. The material from the prospective study consisted of cDNA or gDNA derived from T cells, B-cell-depleted T cells, or PBMCs. Subjects who had been exposed to COVID-19, were actively infected with it, or had recovered from it provided the deeply sampled blood TCRbeta repertoires that made up the dataset. The repertoires were released in a freely available public database intended as a resource for research on the immune response to SARS-CoV-2. Samples came from the ongoing ImmuneRACE study (first 160 participants) plus 1,254 subjects from 6 global collaborators. Nearly every sample came with metadata listing a de-identified subject ID, COVID-19 status, age in years and sex. Where available, HLA class I and class II types were taken from metadata supplied by the sample provider and were not determined by assay-based typing.

On this clone: The specificity of this receptor is unknown. There are no base qualities to consult, and no much larger clone falls within one base.

What the study reported, not specific to this receptor: The amount of clinical and demographic metadata varied by source and participant and was provided uncurated.

Whole blood was collected in K2EDTA tubes by collaborating institutions according to the institutions' own protocols. For TCRbeta analysis, collaborators shipped samples as frozen whole blood, isolated PBMCs, or DNA extracted from either of those sample types. TCRbeta CDR3 regions were amplified from genomic DNA by means of the immunoSEQ Assay, a bias-controlled multiplex PCR. For the original study's pipeline: Nucleated cell counts per sample were estimated from amplification of reference gene primers within the assay. To quantify the absolute abundance of each unique TCRbeta CDR3 rearrangement, sequence reads were collapsed and filtered. Productive Simpson clonality was computed per sample as the square root of Simpson's diversity index over productive rearrangements. TCRdb took over this immuneACCESS table, retaining in-frame rearrangements with V and J assigned. Such tables are incomplete; in checked studies, under half of the missing clones stem from an unresolved V gene, and the remainder is unexplained. The V and J calls and the clone size are those of that table, but D and trimming were determined from the DNA. Within this sample are 60,000 or so clones, with under 85% of them counted one time only. Around 3.5% of the sample is held by the ten biggest clonotypes.

This receptor was identified in a man between 60 and 75 years old with acute or convalescent COVID-19. Sequenced sample: peripheral blood.

The CDR3 sequence is CASSLSTGTGAIGYTF. The DNA reads TGCGCCAGCAGCCTTTCGACCGGGACAGGGGCGATCGGCTACACCTTC. This receptor chain uses TRBV5-1 and TRBJ1-2, with 10 middle bases fitting TRBD1. V ends up 4 bases short and J 8 bases short, with an unmatched junction base count of 14. Including the terminal cysteine and phenylalanine, the CDR3 comprises 16 residues. This entry keeps only the CDR3 DNA: 48 bases, framed from base 1. As encoded in the germline V gene, CDR1 is SGHRS while CDR2 is YFSETQ.